This T cell receptor (beta chain) was observed in a study of neurological immune-mediated disorders (dated by TCRdb to between 2018 and 2021). About the investigation overall: Among the approximately 35 multiple sclerosis patients, relapsing-remitting MS accounted for about 31 and secondary progressive MS accounted for 3. Peripheral blood TCR-beta repertoires from HTLV-I-associated myelopathy (HAM/TSP) patients, multiple sclerosis patients and healthy controls were compared by UMI-based sequencing. The 90 to 110 TCR-beta libraries covered PBMC samples along with longitudinal samples, technical triplicates, and paired sorted CD4+ and CD8+ T-cell subsets. The cohort comprised 68 subjects: about 14 HAM/TSP patients, around 35 multiple sclerosis patients and around 20 healthy controls. Results the study describes overall, beyond this receptor: TCR clonal expansion was highest in HAM/TSP patients and lowest in MS patients, with MS patients falling below even healthy controls. Across subjects, expanded clones never shared an identical CDR3 amino acid sequence, which suggests that the TCR-beta repertoires in every group were private. In a phylogenetic analysis, the repertoires of 18 out of 34 MS patients fell into a single cluster of related CDR3 sequences, pointing to a possible signature at the repertoire level. The MS cluster showed no association with clinical or MRI features, and the authors stated that larger cohorts are needed.

This clonotype has at least ten counts. Its antigen has not been determined. No per-base quality is available; no much larger clone lies one base away. For the unsorted PBMC libraries, 2 million PBMCs were stored in RNAlater at -80 degrees C until RNA extraction and were used to generate the libraries. Multiple sclerosis patients were enrolled in a US clinical protocol evaluating disease progression by magnetic resonance imaging. Peripheral blood underwent Ficoll-Hypaque density gradient centrifugation to isolate PBMCs, which were then cryopreserved in liquid nitrogen. Including the terminal cysteine and phenylalanine, the CDR3 comprises 16 residues. CDR3 DNA only is kept here, 48 bases in frame from base 1. The germline V gene encodes CDR1 SGHRS and CDR2 YFSETQ. The trim is 2 bases for V and 5 bases for J, with a gap of 14 bases between the germline ends. To synthesize cDNA, template-switch 5'RACE was performed with a primer carrying a 10-nucleotide random unique molecular identifier so that each TCR transcript was tagged. Over 160 million TCR-beta sequences, covering 15-18 subjects, were produced in each sequencing run. The RNeasy kit was used to extract total RNA. The KAPA Real-time Library Amplification kit was used to amplify TCR-beta VDJ regions with primers targeting the TCR constant region and the 5'RACE anchor. Sample indexes and Illumina adaptors were added in a first PCR, and a second PCR then increased library yield. After purification with Ampure beads, the TCR product of roughly 650 bp was size-selected on a 2% E-gel SizeSelection system. Before pooling, library quality was checked on a Bioanalyzer, concentration was measured with Qubit, and libraries were quantified with the Kapa Library Quantification kit. Paired-end 2 x 150 bp sequencing of the libraries was performed on an Illumina HiSeq 2500. To increase sequence diversity, 25-30% phiX was spiked into each library pool. On the authors' methods: The quality-filtered reads were processed with the UMI-based MiGEC pipeline, whose error correction step removed more than 85% of the raw TCR sequences. IMGT germline references were used for alignment of VDJ genes, and clonotypes were defined by a unique CDR3 amino acid sequence together with V-J genes. Clonal expansion, Shannon diversity, and CDR3 relatedness (CalcPairwiseDistances, ClusterSamples) were evaluated with VDJtools, and phylogenetic trees were built with CLCbio workbench. Expanded clones were defined as having at least 8 unique UMIs, based on coefficient-of-variation modelling across technical triplicates. TCRdb handled the public reads itself, with Q25 trimming in fastp and clone calling in MiXCR, and kept productive beta chains. Each record represents a unique CDR3 protein, reported with the most common genes and DNA among its rows. Clone size and V and J calls follow TCRdb, not the original study. The sample table records under 80,000 distinct CDR3 sequences; almost 4% of these occur just once. Approximately 1.2% of the sample belongs to the ten largest clones.

The chain employs TRBV5-1 and TRBJ1-6; the D gene is perhaps TRBD1, on 6 matching bases. The TCR was taken from a man aged 30 to 39 with multiple sclerosis. Material for sequencing was PBMCs. CDR3 reads: CASSFFRTENNSPLHF. The nucleotides read TGCGCCAGCAGCTTTTTCCGGACAGAAAATAATTCACCCCTCCACTTT. With all but the CDR3 taken from the reference TRBV5-1 and TRBJ1-6 genes, the full variable domain is: KAGVTQTPRYLIKTRGQQVTLSCSPISGHRSVSWYQQTPGQGLQFLFEYFSETQRNKGNFPGRFSGRQFSNSRSEMNVSTLELGDSALYLCASSFFRTENNSPLHFGNGTRLTVT.